A single sample gave rise to the 5 T cell receptor beta chains below, sequenced in a study of blood T cells in healthy people across ages. Primed by a sample-barcoded 5' primer and a J-beta primer mix, a second PCR proceeded for roughly 7 to 11 cycles. TCRdb reprocessed the 5' RACE reads via MiXCR and lists one record per CDR3 protein. The sample holds some 700,000 distinct CDR3 sequences, about a fifth seen once. Sequencing was done on a sample of blood. These receptors came from a man in his 70s in good health.

The V gene is TRBV19, the J gene TRBJ1-1, with D possibly matching TRBD1 (5 bases). CDR3 length equals 15 residues. V shed 3 bases and J shed 8 bases, with 19 bases lying between them. Germline values: CDR1 LNHDA, CDR2 SQIVND (reference sequence). The CDR3 DNA reads as TGTGCCAGTAGTATGATGCCGGGATCCTGGGACGAAGCTTTCTTT. Residues: CASSMMPGSWDEAFF.

Comments on this clonotype: Germline is not matched at one junction end, which may reflect a read error. The chain joins TRBV6-7 to TRBJ2-1; a weak D match, TRBD1 (5 bases). TRBV6-7 is an ORF, with its function uncertain. The CDR3 is 17 amino acids. CDR3 sequence reads: CPSSYSRRQGNYNEQFF. CDR3 sequence (DNA): TGTCCCAGCAGTTACTCAAGGCGGCAGGGTAACTACAATGAGCAGTTCTTC.

The chain employs TRBV12-3 or TRBV12-4 and TRBJ1-2; tentative D call: TRBD1 (5 bases). Between the trimmed V and J ends, which lost 7 bases and 3 bases, there was a span of 9 bases. The CDR3 runs to 12 residues. The CDR3 reads CASTTGDYGYTF. CDR3 coding DNA: TGTGCCAGCACCACGGGGGACTATGGCTACACCTTC.

The chain combines TRBV6-2 or TRBV6-3 with TRBJ1-5; 8 bases map to TRBD1. The CDR3 totals 14 residues. J lost 9 bases, V lost 6 bases, and 10 bases had no gene match. CDR1 is MNHEY and CDR2 is SVGEGT in the germline V gene. CDR3 nucleotides: TGTGCCAGCAGAGGACAGGGTGGGTATCGGCCCCAGCATTTT. Its protein product is CASRGQGGYRPQHF.

The chain recombines TRBV12-3 or TRBV12-4 with TRBJ1-2; no clear D. This CDR3 comprises 13 residues. Trimming took off 5 bases at V and 4 bases at J, with 11 bases between the two ends. CDR3 DNA sequence: TGTGCCAGCAGTGAGACGGAAAGCTATGGCTACACCTTC. Its translation is CASSETESYGYTF.